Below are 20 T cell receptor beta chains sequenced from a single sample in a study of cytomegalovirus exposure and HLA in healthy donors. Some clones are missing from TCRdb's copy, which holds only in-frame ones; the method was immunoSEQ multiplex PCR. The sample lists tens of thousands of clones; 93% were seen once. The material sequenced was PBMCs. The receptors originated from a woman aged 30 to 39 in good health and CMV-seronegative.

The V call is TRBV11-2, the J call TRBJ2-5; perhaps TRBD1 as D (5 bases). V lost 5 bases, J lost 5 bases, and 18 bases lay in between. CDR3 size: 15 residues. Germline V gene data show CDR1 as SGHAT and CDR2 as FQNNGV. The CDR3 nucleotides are TGTGCCAGCAGCCCGGAAGCAGGGATGGGGGAGACCCAGTACTTC. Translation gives CASSPEAGMGETQYF.

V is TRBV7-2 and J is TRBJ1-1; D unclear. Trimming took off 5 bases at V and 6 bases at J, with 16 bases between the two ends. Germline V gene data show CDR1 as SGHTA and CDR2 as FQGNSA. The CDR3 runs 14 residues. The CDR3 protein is CASSLRGTLAEAFF. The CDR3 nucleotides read TGTGCCAGCAGCCTCCGAGGAACGTTGGCTGAAGCTTTCTTT.

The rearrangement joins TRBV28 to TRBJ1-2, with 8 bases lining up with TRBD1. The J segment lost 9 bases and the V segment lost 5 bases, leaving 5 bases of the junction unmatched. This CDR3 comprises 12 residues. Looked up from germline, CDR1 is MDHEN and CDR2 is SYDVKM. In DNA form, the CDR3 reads TGTGCCAGCAGTCTGGGGACAGGACGCTACACCTTC. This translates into CASSLGTGRYTF.

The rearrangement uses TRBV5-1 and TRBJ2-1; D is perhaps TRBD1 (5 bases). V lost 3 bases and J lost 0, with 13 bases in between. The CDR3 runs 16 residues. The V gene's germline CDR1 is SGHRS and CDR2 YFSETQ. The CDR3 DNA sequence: TGCGCCAGCAGCTCGCAGGGATTCGGCTCCTACAATGAGCAGTTCTTC. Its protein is CASSSQGFGSYNEQFF.

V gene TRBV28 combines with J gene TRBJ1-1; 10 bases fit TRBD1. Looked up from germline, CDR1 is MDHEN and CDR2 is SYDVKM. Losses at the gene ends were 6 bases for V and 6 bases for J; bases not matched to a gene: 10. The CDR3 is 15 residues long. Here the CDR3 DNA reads TGTGCCAGCAGGGACAGGGGGTCTTTAGTGGCTGAAGCTTTCTTT. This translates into CASRDRGSLVAEAFF.

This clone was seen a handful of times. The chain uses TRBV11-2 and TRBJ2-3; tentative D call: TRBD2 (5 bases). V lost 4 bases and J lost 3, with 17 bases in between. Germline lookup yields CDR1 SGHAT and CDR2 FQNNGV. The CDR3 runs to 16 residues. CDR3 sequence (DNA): TGTGCCAGCAGCTCCCTTTATCAGCCGGGGACAGATACGCAGTATTTT. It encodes CASSSLYQPGTDTQYF.

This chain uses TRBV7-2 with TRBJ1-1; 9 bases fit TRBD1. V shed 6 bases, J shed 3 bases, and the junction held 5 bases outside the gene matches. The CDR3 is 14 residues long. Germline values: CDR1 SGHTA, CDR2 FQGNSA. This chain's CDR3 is CASRKTGGDTEAFF. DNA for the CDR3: TGTGCCAGCAGGAAAACAGGGGGCGACACTGAAGCTTTCTTT.

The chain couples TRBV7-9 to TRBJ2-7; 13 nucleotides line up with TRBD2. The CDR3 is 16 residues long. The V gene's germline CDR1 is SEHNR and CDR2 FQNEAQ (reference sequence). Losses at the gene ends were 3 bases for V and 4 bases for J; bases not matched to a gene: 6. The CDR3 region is CASSFWTSGGMYEQYF. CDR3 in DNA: TGTGCCAGCAGCTTCTGGACTAGCGGGGGAATGTACGAGCAGTACTTC.

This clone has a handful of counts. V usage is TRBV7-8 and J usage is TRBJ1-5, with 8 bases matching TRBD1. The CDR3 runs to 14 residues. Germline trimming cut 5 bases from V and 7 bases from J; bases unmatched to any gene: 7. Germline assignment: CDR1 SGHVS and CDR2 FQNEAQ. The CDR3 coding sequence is TGTGCCAGCAGCGTTAACAGGGGGGGCCAGCCCCAGCATTTT. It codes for CASSVNRGGQPQHF.

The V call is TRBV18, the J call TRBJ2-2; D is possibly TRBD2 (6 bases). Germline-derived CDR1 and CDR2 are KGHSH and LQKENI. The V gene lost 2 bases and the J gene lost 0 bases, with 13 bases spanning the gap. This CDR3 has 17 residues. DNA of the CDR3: TGTGCCAGCTCACCATTTGGAGGGCGCGCGAACACCGGGGAGCTGTTTTTT. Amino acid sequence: CASSPFGGRANTGELFF.

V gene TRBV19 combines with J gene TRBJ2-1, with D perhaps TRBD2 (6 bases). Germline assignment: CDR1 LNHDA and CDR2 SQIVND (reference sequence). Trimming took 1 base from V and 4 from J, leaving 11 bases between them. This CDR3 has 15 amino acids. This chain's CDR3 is CASSIVGTPYNEQFF. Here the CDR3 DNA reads TGTGCCAGTAGTATAGTAGGGACTCCATACAATGAGCAGTTCTTC.

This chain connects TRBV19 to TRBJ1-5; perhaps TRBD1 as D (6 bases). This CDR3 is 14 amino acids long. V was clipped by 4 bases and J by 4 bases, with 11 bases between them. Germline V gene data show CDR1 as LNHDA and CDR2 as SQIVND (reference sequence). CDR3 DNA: TGTGCCAGTAGTACCAGGGACAAGAATCAGCCCCAGCATTTT. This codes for CASSTRDKNQPQHF.

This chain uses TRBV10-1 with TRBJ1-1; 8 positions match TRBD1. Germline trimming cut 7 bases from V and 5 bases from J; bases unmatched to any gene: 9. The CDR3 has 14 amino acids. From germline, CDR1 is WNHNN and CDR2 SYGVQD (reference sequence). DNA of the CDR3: TGCGCCAGCATTGGACAGGGAAGGGAAACTGAAGCTTTCTTT. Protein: CASIGQGRETEAFF.

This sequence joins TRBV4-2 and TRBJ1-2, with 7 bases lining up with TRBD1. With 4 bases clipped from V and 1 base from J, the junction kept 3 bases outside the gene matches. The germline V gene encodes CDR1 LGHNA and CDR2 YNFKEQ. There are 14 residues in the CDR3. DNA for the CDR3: TGTGCCAGCAGCCGCGACAGGGATAACTATGGCTACACCTTC. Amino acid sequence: CASSRDRDNYGYTF.

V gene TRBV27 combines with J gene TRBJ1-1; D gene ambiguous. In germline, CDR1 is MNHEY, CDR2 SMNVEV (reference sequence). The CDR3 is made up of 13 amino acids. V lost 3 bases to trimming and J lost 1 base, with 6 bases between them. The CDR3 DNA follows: TGTGCCAGCAGTTTTCTAGAGAACACTGAAGCTTTCTTT. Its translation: CASSFLENTEAFF.

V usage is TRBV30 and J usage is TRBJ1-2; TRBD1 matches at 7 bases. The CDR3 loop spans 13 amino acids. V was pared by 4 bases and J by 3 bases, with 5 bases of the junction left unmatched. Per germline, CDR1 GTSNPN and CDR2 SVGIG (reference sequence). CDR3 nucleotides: TGTGCCTGGACTCAAACAGGGGACTATGGCTACACCTTC. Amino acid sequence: CAWTQTGDYGYTF.

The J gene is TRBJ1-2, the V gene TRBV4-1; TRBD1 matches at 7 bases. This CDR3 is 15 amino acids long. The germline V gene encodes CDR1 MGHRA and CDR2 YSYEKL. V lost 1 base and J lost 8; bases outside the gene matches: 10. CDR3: CASSQGLDRVGGYTF. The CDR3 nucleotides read TGCGCCAGCAGCCAAGGTCTAGACAGGGTGGGGGGCTACACCTTC.

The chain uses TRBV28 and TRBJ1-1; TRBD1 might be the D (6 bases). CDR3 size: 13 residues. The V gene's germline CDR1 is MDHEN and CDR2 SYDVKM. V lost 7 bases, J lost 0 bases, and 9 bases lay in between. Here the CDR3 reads CASITGLNTEAFF. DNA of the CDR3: TGTGCCAGCATCACAGGGCTGAACACTGAAGCTTTCTTT.

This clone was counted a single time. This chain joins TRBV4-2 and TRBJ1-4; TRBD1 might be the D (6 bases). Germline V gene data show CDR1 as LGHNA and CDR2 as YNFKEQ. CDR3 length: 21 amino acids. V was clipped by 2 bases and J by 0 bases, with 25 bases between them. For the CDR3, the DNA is TGTGCCAGCAGCCAATACACTCGGGGGGGCAACCCCATTACAACTAATGAAAAACTGTTTTTT. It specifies CASSQYTRGGNPITTNEKLFF.

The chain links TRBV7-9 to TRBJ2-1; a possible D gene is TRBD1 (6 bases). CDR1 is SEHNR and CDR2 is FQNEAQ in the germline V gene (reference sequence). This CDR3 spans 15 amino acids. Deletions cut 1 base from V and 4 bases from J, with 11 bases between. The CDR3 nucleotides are TGTGCCAGCAGCTTAGGTGGGGGCCCATACAATGAGCAGTTCTTC. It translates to CASSLGGGPYNEQFF. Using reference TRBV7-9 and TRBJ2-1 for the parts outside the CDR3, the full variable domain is DTGVSQNPRHKITKRGQNVTFRCDPISEHNRLYWYRQTLGQGPEFLTYFQNEAQLEKSRLLSDRFSAERPKGSFSTLEIQRTEQGDSAMYLCASSLGGGPYNEQFFGPGTRLTVL.